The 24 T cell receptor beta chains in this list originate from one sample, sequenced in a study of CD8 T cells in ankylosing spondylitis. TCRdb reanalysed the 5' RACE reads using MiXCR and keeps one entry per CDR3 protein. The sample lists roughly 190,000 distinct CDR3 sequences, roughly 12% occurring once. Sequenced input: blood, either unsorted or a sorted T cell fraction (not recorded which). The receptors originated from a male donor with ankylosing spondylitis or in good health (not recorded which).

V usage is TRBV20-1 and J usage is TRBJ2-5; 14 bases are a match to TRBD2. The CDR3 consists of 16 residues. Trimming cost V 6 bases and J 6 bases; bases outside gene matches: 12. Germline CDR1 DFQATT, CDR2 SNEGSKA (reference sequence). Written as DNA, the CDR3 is TGCAGTGCCCTGGGGACTAGCGGGAGTGGCGTAAAGACCCAGTACTTC. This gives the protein CSALGTSGSGVKTQYF.

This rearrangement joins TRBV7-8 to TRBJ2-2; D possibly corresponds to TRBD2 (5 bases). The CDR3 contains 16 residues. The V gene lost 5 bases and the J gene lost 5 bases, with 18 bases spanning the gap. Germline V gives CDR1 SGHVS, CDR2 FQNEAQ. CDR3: CASSPIVRGSTGELFF. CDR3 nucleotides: TGTGCCAGCAGCCCTATCGTGAGAGGGTCAACCGGGGAGCTGTTTTTT.

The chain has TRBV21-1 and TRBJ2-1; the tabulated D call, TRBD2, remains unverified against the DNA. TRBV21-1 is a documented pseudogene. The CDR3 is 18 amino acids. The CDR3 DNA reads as TGTGCCAGCAGCAAAAGTGGGCTCCTAGCGGGGGGCCGTAATGAGCAGTTCTTC. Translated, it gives CASSKSGLLAGGRNEQFF.

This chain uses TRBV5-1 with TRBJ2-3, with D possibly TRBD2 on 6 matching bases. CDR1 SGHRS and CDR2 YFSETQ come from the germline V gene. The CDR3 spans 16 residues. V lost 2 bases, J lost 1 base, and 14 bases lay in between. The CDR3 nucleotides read TGCGCCAGCAGCTTAGGGGACTCGCCTGGCACAGATACGCAGTATTTT. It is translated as CASSLGDSPGTDTQYF.

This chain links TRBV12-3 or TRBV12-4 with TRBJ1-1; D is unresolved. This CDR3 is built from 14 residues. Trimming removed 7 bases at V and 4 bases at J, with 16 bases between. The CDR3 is CASNLGRMSTEAFF. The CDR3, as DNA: TGTGCCAGCAATCTGGGGAGAATGAGCACTGAAGCTTTCTTT.

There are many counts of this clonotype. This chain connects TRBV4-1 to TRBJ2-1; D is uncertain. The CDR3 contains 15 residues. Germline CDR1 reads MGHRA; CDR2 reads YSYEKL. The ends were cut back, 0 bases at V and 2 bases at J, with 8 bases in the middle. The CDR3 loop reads CASSQEGNAYNEQFF. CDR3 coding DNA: TGCGCCAGCAGCCAAGAAGGAAATGCCTACAATGAGCAGTTCTTC.

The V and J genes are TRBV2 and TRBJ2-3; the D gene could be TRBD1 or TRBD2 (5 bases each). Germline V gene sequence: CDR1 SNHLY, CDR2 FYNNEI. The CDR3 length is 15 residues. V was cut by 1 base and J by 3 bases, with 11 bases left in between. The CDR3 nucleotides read TGTGCCAGCAGTGAAGTGGCTGAGGGGACAGATACGCAGTATTTT. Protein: CASSEVAEGTDTQYF.

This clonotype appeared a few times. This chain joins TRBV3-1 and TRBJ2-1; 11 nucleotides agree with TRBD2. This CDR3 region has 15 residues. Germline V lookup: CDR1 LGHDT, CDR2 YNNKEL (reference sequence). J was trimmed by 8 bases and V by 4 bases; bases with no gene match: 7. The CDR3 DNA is TGTGCCAGCAGCCGGGGACTAGCGGTAGGGGATGAGCAGTTCTTC. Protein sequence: CASSRGLAVGDEQFF.

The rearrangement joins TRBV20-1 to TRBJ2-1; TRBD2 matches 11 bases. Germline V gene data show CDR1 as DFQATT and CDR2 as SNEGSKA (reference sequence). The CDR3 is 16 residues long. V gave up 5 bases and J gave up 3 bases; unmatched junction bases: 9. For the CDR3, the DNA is TGCAGTGCTTCGACTCTAGCGGGGGGCCACTACAATGAGCAGTTCTTC. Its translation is CSASTLAGGHYNEQFF.

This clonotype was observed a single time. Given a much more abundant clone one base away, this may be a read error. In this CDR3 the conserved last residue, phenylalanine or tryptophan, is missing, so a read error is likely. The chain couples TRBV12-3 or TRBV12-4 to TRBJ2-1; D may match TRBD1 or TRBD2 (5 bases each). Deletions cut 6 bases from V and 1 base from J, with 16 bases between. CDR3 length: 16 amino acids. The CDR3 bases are TGTGCCAGCAGCCTGGGACCTAGCCATTCCTACAATGAGCAGTTCTTA. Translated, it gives CASSLGPSHSYNEQFL.

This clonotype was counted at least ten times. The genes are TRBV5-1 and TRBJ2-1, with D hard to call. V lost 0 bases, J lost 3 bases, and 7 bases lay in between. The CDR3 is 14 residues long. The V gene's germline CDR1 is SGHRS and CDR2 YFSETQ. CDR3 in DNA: TGCGCCAGCAGCTTGGTCAGTCTCTACAATGAGCAGTTCTTC. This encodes CASSLVSLYNEQFF.

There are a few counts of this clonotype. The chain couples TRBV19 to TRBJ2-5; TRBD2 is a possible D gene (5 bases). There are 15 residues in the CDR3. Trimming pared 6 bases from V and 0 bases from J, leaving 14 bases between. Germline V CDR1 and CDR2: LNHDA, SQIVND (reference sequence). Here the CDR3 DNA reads TGTGCCAGTAGCGACCCGGCGGGCAACCAAGAGACCCAGTACTTC. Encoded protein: CASSDPAGNQETQYF.

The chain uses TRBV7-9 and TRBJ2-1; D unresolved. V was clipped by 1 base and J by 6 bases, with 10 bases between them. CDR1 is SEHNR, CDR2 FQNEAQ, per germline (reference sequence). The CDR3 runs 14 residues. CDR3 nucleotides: TGTGCCAGCAGCTTAGAACGGGTTCGCAATGAGCAGTTCTTC. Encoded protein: CASSLERVRNEQFF.

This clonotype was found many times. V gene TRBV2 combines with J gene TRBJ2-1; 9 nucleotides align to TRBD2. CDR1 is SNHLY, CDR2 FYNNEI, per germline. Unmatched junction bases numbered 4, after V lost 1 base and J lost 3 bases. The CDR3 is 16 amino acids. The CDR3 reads CASSEEASGVYNEQFF. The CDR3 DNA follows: TGTGCCAGCAGTGAAGAAGCTAGCGGGGTCTACAATGAGCAGTTCTTC.

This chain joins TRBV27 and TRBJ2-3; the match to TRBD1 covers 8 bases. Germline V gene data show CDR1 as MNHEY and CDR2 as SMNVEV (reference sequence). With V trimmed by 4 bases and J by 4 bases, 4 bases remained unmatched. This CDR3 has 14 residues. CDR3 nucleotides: TGTGCCAGCAGTTCGGACAGGGCAGCAGATACGCAGTATTTT. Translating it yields CASSSDRAADTQYF.

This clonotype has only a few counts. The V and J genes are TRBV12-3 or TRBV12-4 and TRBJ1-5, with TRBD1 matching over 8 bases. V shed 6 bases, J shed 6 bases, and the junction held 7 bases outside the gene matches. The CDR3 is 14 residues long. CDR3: CASRPGQGVQPQHF. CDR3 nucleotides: TGTGCCAGCAGACCCGGACAGGGCGTTCAGCCCCAGCATTTT.

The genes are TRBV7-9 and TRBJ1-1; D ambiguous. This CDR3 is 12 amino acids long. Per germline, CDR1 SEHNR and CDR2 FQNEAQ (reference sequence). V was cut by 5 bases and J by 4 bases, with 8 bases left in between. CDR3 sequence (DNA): TGTGCCAGCAGCCCCTCGAGCACTGAAGCTTTCTTT. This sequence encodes CASSPSSTEAFF.

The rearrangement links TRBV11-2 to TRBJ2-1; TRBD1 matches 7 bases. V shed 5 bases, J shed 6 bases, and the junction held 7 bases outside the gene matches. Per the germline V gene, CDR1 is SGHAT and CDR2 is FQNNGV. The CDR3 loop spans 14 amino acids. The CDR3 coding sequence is TGTGCCAGCAGCCCGTGGGACAGCGTCAATGAGCAGTTCTTC. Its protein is CASSPWDSVNEQFF.

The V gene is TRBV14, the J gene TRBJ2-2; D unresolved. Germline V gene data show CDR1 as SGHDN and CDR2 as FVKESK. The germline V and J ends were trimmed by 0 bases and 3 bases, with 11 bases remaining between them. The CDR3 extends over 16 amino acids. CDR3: CASSQEVQAHTGELFF. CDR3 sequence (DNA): TGTGCCAGCAGCCAAGAAGTGCAGGCGCACACCGGGGAGCTGTTTTTT.

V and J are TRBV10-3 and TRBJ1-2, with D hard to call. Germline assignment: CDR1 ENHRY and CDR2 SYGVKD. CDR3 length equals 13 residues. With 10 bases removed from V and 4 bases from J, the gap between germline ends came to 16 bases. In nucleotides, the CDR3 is TGTGCCACTGCGGGTTCGGGAGGCTATGGCTACACCTTC. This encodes CATAGSGGYGYTF.

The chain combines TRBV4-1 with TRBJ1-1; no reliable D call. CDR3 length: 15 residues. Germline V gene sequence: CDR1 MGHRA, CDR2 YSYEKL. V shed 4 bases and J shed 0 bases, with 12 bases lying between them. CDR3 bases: TGCGCCAGCAGCCTCCTGAGGGATCTGAACACTGAAGCTTTCTTT. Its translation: CASSLLRDLNTEAFF.

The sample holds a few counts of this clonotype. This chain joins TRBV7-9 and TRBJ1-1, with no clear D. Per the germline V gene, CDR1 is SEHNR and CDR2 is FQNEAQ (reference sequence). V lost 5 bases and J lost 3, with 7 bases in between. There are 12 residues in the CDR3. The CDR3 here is CASSDRDTEAFF. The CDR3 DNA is TGTGCCAGCAGCGATCGGGACACTGAAGCTTTCTTT. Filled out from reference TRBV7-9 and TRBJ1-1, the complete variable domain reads DTGVSQNPRHKITKRGQNVTFRCDPISEHNRLYWYRQTLGQGPEFLTYFQNEAQLEKSRLLSDRFSAERPKGSFSTLEIQRTEQGDSAMYLCASSDRDTEAFFGQGTRLTVV.

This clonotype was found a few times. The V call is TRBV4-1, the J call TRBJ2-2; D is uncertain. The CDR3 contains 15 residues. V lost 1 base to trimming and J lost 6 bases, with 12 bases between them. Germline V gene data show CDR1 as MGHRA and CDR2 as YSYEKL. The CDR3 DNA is TGCGCCAGCAGCCAAGTCTGGTCCGAGGCCGGGGAGCTGTTTTTT. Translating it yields CASSQVWSEAGELFF.

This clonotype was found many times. The CDR3, as DNA: TGTGCCAGCAGTGGGGGGACAGGGAGCGGGCCAGATACGCAGTATTTT. As protein: CASSGGTGSGPDTQYF. The rearrangement links TRBV12-3 or TRBV12-4 to TRBJ2-3; 9 bases are a match to TRBD1. The ends lost 5 bases at V and 4 bases at J; junction bases unmatched: 10. The CDR3 is 16 amino acids.